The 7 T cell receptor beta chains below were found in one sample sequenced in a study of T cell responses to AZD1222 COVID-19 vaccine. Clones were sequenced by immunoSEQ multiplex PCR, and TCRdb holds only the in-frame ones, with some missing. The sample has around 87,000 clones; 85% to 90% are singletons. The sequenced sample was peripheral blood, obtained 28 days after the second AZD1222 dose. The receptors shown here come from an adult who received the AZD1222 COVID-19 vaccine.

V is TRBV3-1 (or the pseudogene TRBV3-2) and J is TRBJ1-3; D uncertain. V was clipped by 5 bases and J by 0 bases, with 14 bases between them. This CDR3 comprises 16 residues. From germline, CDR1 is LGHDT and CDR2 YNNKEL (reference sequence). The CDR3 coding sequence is TGTGCCAGCAGCGCTCCGACGGGAGCCTCTGGAAACACCATATATTTT. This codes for CASSAPTGASGNTIYF.

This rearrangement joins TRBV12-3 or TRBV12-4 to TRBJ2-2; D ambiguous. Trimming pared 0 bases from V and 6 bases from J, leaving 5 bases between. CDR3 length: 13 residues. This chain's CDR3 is CASSLAGSGELFF. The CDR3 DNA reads TGTGCCAGCAGTTTAGCAGGATCCGGGGAGCTGTTTTTT.

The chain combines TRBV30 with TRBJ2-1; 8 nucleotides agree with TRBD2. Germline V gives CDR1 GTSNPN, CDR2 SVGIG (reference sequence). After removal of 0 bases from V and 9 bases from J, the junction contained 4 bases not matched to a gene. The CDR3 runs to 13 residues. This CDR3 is CAWSVGAGGEQFF. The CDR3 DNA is TGTGCCTGGAGTGTCGGTGCGGGGGGTGAGCAGTTCTTC.

CDR3 sequence reads: CASSYPLGEQYF. CDR3 bases: TGTGCCAGCAGTTACCCCTTAGGAGAGCAGTACTTC. The V gene is TRBV6-5, the J gene TRBJ2-7; D remains ambiguous. The CDR3 runs 12 residues. The V gene lost 2 bases and the J gene lost 7 bases, with 9 bases spanning the gap. Germline values: CDR1 MNHEY, CDR2 SVGAGI.

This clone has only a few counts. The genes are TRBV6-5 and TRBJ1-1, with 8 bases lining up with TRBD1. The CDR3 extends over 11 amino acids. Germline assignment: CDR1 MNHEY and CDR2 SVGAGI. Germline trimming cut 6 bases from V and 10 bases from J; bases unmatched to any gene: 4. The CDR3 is CASSQGARAFF. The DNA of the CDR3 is TGTGCCAGCAGCCAGGGGGCGCGAGCTTTCTTT.

The CDR3 nucleotides are TGTGCCAGCAGCCCGCCCGGGGGATACGAGCAGTACTTC. Its translation: CASSPPGGYEQYF. The V and J genes are TRBV9 and TRBJ2-7, with D possibly being TRBD2 (6 bases). CDR1 SGDLS and CDR2 YYNGEE come from the germline V gene. The V gene lost 4 bases and the J gene lost 4 bases, with 12 bases spanning the gap. This CDR3 comprises 13 residues.

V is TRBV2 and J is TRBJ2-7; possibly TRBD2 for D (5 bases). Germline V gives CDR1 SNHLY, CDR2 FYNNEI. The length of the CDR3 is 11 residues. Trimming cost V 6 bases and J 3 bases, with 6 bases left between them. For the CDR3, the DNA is TGTGCCAGCAGACGGGGCTACGAGCAGTACTTC. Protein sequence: CASRRGYEQYF.